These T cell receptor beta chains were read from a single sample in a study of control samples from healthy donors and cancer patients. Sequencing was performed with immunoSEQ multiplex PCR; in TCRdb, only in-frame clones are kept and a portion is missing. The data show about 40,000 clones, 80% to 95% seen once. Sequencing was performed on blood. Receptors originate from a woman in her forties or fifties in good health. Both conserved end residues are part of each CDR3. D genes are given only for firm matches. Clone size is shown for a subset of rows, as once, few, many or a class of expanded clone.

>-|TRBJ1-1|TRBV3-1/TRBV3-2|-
TGTGCCAGCAGCCTTACCTCTGGGATCGAAGCTTTCTTT
CASSLTSGIEAFF
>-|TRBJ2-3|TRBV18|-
TGTGCCAGCTCACCACCGGGAGTCACAGATACGCAGTATTTT
CASSPPGVTDTQYF
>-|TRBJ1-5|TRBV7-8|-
TGTGCCAGCAGCTTCGACATCCCGAGGCGCAGTTTACGCAATCAGCCCCAGCATTTT
CASSFDIPRRSLRNQPQHF
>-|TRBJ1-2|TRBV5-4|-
TGTGTCAGCAGCTTCCCAGGGAGCGTCTATGGCTACACCTTC
CVSSFPGSVYGYTF
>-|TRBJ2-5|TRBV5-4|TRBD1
TGTGCCAGCAGCTTGGTTTCGTCGGTGACAGGGAAAGAGACCCAGTACTTC
CASSLVSSVTGKETQYF
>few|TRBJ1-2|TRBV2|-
TGTGCCAGCAGCGTGACAGAGTCAAATGGCTACACCTTC
CASSVTESNGYTF
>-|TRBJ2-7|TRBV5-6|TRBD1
TGTGCCAGCACTATATGGGGGACAGGGTTCGGGGAGCAGTACTTC
CASTIWGTGFGEQYF
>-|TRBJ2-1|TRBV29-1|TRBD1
TGCAGCGCCATGAAGGGGACAGTCAATGAGCAGTTCTTC
CSAMKGTVNEQFF
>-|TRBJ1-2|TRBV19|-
TGTGCCAGTAGTAGAACAGGGCCAGCTAACTATGGCTACACCTTC
CASSRTGPANYGYTF
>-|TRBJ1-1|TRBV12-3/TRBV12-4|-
TGTGCCAGCCATAGGCGGACTGAAGCTTTCTTT
CASHRRTEAFF
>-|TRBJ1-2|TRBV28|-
TGTGCCAGCAGTCTAAGCTATGGCTACACCTTC
CASSLSYGYTF
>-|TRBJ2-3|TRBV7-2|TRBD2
TGTGCCAGCAGCTTACGGCCTAGCGGGGGCACAGATACGCAGTATTTT
CASSLRPSGGTDTQYF
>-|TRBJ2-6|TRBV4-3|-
TGCGCCAGCAGCCAAACCACCAGCTCTGGGGCCAACGTCCTGACTTTC
CASSQTTSSGANVLTF
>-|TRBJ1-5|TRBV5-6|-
TGTGCCAGCACCTTGGGCCCACTTGTGGAGCCCCAGCATTTT
CASTLGPLVEPQHF
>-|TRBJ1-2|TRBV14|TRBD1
TGTGCCAGCAGCCGTACAGGGGTTGGAGACAATGGCTACACCTTC
CASSRTGVGDNGYTF
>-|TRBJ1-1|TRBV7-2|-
TGTGCCAGCAGCTTAAGGGGGGGGCTAAGGACTGAAGCTTTCTTT
CASSLRGGLRTEAFF
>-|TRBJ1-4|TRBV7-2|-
TGTGCCAGCAGCCTACTGGCAGAGGAAAAACTGTTTTTT
CASSLLAEEKLFF
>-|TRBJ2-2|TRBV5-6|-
TGTGCCAGCAGTCGTTCTCCAGGGGAGCTGTTTTTT
CASSRSPGELFF
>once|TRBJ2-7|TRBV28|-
TGTGCCAGCAGTAACCCGGGAACCTACGAGCAGTACTTC
CASSNPGTYEQYF
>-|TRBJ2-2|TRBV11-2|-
TGTGCCAGCAGCTTAGTGGGACACCGAAAGAACACCGGGGAGCTGTTTTTT
CASSLVGHRKNTGELFF
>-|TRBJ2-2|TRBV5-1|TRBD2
TGCGCCAGCACCACTCTCGGGAGGGCGGGCACCGGGGAGCTGTTTTTT
CASTTLGRAGTGELFF
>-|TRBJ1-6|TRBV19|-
TGTGCCAGTAGTATACCTCCGGACAGCCAATATAATTCACCCCTCCACTTT
CASSIPPDSQYNSPLHF
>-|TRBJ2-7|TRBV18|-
TGTGCCAGCTCACGCGGGACAGTACTTTACGAGCAGTACTTC
CASSRGTVLYEQYF
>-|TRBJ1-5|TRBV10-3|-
TGTGCCATCAGTGCGGAGGGTTATCAGCCCCAGCATTTT
CAISAEGYQPQHF
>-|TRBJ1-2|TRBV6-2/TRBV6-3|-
TGTGCCAGCACCCCTGGACGGTCTGGGAATGGCTACACCTTC
CASTPGRSGNGYTF
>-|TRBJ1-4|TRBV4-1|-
TGCGCCAGCAGCCAAAGCCCTCGGACCGTCGAAAATGAAAAACTGTTTTTT
CASSQSPRTVENEKLFF
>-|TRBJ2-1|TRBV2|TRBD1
TGTGCCAGCAGCGAGGACAGGGGAAAAACCAATGAGCAGTTCTTC
CASSEDRGKTNEQFF
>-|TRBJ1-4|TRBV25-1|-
TGTGCCAGCAGTGAAGCGGGCAGGGTTGGCGAAAAACTGTTTTTT
CASSEAGRVGEKLFF
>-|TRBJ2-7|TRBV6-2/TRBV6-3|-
TGTGCCAGCAGTTACTCATCGCAGAACAGGGCCCTTGTGTACGAGCAGTACTTC
CASSYSSQNRALVYEQYF
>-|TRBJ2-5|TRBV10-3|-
TGTGCCACAGCCCCCGGACAGTCCCAAGAGACCCAGTACTTC
CATAPGQSQETQYF
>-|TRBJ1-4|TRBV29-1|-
TGCAGCGTTGTGGCAAGGGCCGGTGAAAAACTGTTTTTT
CSVVARAGEKLFF
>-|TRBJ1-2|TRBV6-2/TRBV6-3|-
TGTGCCAGCAGTTCCAGCGGGGGATTTGGCTACACCTTC
CASSSSGGFGYTF
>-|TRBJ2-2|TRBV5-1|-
TGCGCCAGCAGCTTTACAGGGAGGGAGCTGTTTTTT
CASSFTGRELFF
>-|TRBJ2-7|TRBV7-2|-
TGTGCCAGCAGCTTAGTGGGGGAGGGGGCGCAGGTATACGAGCAGTACTTC
CASSLVGEGAQVYEQYF
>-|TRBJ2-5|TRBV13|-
TGTGCCAGCAGCTCCCGACTAGTGGGGGAGCGGGAGACCCAGTACTTC
CASSSRLVGERETQYF
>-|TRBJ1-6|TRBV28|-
TGTGCCAGCAGTCCTATAACGCAGGCAGCCTTCTCCTATAATTCACCCCTCCACTTT
CASSPITQAAFSYNSPLHF
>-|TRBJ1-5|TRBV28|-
TGTGCCAGCAGTTTATCTCTGGGTTGGGAGGAGCATTTT
CASSLSLGWEEHF
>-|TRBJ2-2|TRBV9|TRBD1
TGTGCCAGCAGAGTCGGACAGGGGGCGTCCGGGGAGCTGTTTTTT
CASRVGQGASGELFF
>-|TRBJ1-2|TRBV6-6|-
TGTGCCAGCAGCCCCATCGGGGGTGGCTACACCTTC
CASSPIGGGYTF
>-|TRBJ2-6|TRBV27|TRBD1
TGTGCCACCAGTAAGGGACAGGGAACATCTGGGGCCAACGTCCTGACTTTC
CATSKGQGTSGANVLTF
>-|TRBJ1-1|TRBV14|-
TGTGCCAGCAGCCAAACAACGAACACTGAAGCTTTCTTT
CASSQTTNTEAFF
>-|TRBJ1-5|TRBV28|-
TGTGCCAGCAGTCCCGGGTTTAGTACTGGAAGGAGCAATCAGCCCCAGCATTTT
CASSPGFSTGRSNQPQHF
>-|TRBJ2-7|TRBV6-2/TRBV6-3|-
TGTGCCAGCAGCTTGGTGGGGGGGCCGACGCGCTACGAGCAGTACTTC
CASSLVGGPTRYEQYF
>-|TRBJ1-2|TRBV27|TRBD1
TGTGCCAGCAGATCGACAGGGAGTTTAGGCTACACCTTC
CASRSTGSLGYTF
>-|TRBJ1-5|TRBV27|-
TGTGCCAGCAGTTTAAGGTCAGCTGAACAGCCCCAGCATTTT
CASSLRSAEQPQHF
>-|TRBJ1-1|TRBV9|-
TGTGCCAGCAGCGTTAGCATCGGGGAAGATGGCACTGAAGCTTTCTTT
CASSVSIGEDGTEAFF
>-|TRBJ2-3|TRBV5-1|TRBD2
TGCGCCAGCAGCACGTTAGCGGGGGGCAGCACAGATACGCAGTATTTT
CASSTLAGGSTDTQYF
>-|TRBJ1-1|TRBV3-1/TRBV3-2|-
TGTGCCAGCAGCCAAGGGACGAGTTGGGCCACTGAAGCTTTCTTT
CASSQGTSWATEAFF
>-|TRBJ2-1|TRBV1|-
TGCACCAGCAGCCAAGATCTTAGTAGTGCAAACTCCTACAATGAGCAGTTCTTC
CTSSQDLSSANSYNEQFF
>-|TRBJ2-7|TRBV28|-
TGTGCCAGCAGTTTAAGGGCACCTGAAGAGCAGTACTTC
CASSLRAPEEQYF
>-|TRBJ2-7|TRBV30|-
TGTGCCTGGCAGGACAGGAGGGACGAGCAGTACTTC
CAWQDRRDEQYF
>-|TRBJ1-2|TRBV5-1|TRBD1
TGCGCCAGCAGCTTGGGCCCACAGGGGGCCCTCTATGGCTACACCTTC
CASSLGPQGALYGYTF
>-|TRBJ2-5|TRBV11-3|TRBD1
TGTGCCAGCAGCTCCGGACAGGGTAGAGAGACCCAGTACTTC
CASSSGQGRETQYF
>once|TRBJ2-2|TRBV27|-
TGTGCCAGCAGCTTCCCGGGCGGGGAGCTGTTTTTT
CASSFPGGELFF
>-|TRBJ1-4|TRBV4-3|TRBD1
TGCGCCAGCAGCCGAACGAGAGGGGGCCCGGCAACTAATGAAAAACTGTTTTTT
CASSRTRGGPATNEKLFF
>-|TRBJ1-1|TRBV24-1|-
TGTGCCACCAGTGACCGGAAAAACACTGAAGCTTTCTTT
CATSDRKNTEAFF
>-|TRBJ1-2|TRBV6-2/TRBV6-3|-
TGTGCCAGCAGCCTACTTTATGGCTACACCTTC
CASSLLYGYTF
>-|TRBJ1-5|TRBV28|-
TGTGCCAGCAGTTTGATCGGAGGGGGAGTGCATAGCAATCAGCCCCAGCATTTT
CASSLIGGGVHSNQPQHF
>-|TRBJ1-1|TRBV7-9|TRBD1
TGTGCCAGCAGCTTAGAAGGGGGCGCGAACACTGAAGCTTTCTTT
CASSLEGGANTEAFF
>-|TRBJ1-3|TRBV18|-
TGTGCCAGCTCACCACCACAGCTTTCCACTGGAAACACCATATATTTT
CASSPPQLSTGNTIYF